This TCR beta chain was captured in a study of cytomegalovirus exposure and HLA in healthy donors. Study results and limitations: Most TCR beta V segments were productive about 87% or about 30% of the time in an earlier analysis. In a later analysis, donors in an Asian-associated ancestry cluster reportedly had fewer N-insertions in productive TCRs than the cohort mean. A link between a missense DCLRE1C variant and TCR beta V- and J-gene trimming emerged from a later analysis. It emerged from a later analysis that several of the most significant clusters appeared to be linked to common viral pathogens.

Amplification used 60 Vbeta primers and 13 Jbeta primers. Libraries were prepared by immunoSEQ multiplex PCR; TCRdb keeps only in-frame clonotypes and omits some of them. The sample records 130,000 or so clones, roughly 80% being singletons. As regards this clone: Its specificity is unknown.

The sequence was obtained from a woman in her fifties or sixties in good health and CMV-seronegative. Source material: PBMCs.

The CDR3: CAWSQEVNTEAFF. The CDR3 DNA follows: TGTGCCTGGAGTCAGGAGGTGAACACTGAAGCTTTCTTT. The V and J genes are TRBV30 and TRBJ1-1; D unresolved. V was trimmed by 2 bases and J by 0 bases, leaving 7 bases between them. The CDR3 has 13 residues. Germline V gene sequence: CDR1 GTSNPN, CDR2 SVGIG (reference sequence).